The 27 T cell receptor beta chains in this list originate from one sample, sequenced in a study of CD8 T cells in ankylosing spondylitis. General observations from the study: Ankylosing spondylitis blood appeared to be characterized by a TCR beta motif of about eight highly homologous variants.

One entry per CDR3 protein results from TCRdb running MiXCR on the 5' RACE reads. The sample has about 440,000 distinct CDR3 sequences, roughly 15% seen once. These receptors have no known antigen. Sequenced input: blood, either unsorted or a sorted T cell fraction (not recorded which). These receptors all stem from a male donor with ankylosing spondylitis.

The sample holds a few counts of this clonotype. V gene TRBV5-6 combines with J gene TRBJ1-2, with 10 bases that match TRBD1. The CDR3 is 16 residues long. The V segment lost 4 bases and the J segment 4 bases; nucleotides outside the gene matches: 10. CDR1 SGHDT and CDR2 YYEEEE come from the germline V gene. CDR3 nucleotide sequence: TGTGCCAGCAGCAACTACGGACAGGGGGATGGCTATGGCTACACCTTC. It encodes CASSNYGQGDGYGYTF.

This clonotype came up a few times. V usage is TRBV3-1 and J usage is TRBJ2-3; the D gene is possibly TRBD2 (6 bases). Trimming shortened V by 0 bases and J by 3 bases, and 16 bases separated the two germline ends. CDR1 is LGHDT, CDR2 YNNKEL, per germline (reference sequence). The CDR3 is 17 residues long. CDR3: CASSQESPTRWTDTQYF. Written as DNA, the CDR3 is TGTGCCAGCAGCCAAGAGTCTCCGACTAGGTGGACAGATACGCAGTATTTT.

The J gene is TRBJ1-2, the V gene TRBV29-1; possible D gene TRBD1, 6 bases. Germline CDR1 SQVTM, CDR2 ANQGSEA. The CDR3 length is 14 residues. V dropped 5 bases and J dropped 7 bases, with 20 bases sitting between them. The CDR3 reads CSVSKADSYSGYTF. The CDR3 DNA reads as TGCAGCGTTTCGAAGGCGGACAGCTACTCTGGCTACACCTTC.

V is TRBV5-1 and J is TRBJ2-1; TRBD2 matches 9 bases. Trimming removed 5 bases from V and 6 bases from J; junction bases left unmatched: 3. Germline V CDR1 and CDR2: SGHRS, YFSETQ. The length of the CDR3 is 13 residues. For the CDR3, the DNA is TGCGCCAGCAGGCGGGAGGGGGTCAATGAGCAGTTCTTC. Translated: CASRREGVNEQFF.

This clonotype was counted between two and nine times. The V call is TRBV20-1, the J call TRBJ2-3, with no clear D. Germline V CDR1 and CDR2: DFQATT, SNEGSKA (reference sequence). This CDR3 contains 13 residues. V was trimmed by 6 bases and J by 3 bases, leaving 13 bases between them. CDR3 protein: CSAYPHKTDTQYF. As DNA, the CDR3 is TGCAGTGCCTACCCCCACAAGACAGATACGCAGTATTTT.

This clonotype came up a few times. V usage is TRBV18 and J usage is TRBJ1-4, with D possibly being TRBD1 (6 bases). The CDR3 is 13 residues long. V was shortened by 8 bases and J by 5 bases, with 12 bases between the two germline ends. The germline V gene encodes CDR1 KGHSH and CDR2 LQKENI. The CDR3 sequence is CASTGQRNEKLFF. DNA for the CDR3: TGTGCCAGCACCGGACAGAGGAATGAAAAACTGTTTTTT.

V and J are TRBV24-1 and TRBJ2-5, with no clear D. V lost 3 bases, J lost 4 bases, and 5 bases lay in between. From germline, CDR1 is KGHDR and CDR2 SFDVKD. The CDR3 is 12 amino acids. Here the CDR3 DNA reads TGTGCCACCAGTGATAACCTAGAGACCCAGTACTTC. Amino acid sequence: CATSDNLETQYF.

This rearrangement joins TRBV4-2 to TRBJ2-5, with 8 bases identical to TRBD2. The CDR3 runs to 16 residues. Germline V gene data show CDR1 as LGHNA and CDR2 as YNFKEQ. With V trimmed by 1 base and J by 3 bases, 7 bases remained unmatched. The DNA for the CDR3 is TGTGCCAGCAGCCAAGGCGGGAGGTTGAATGAAGAGACCCAGTACTTC. Protein product: CASSQGGRLNEETQYF.

This clonotype has at least ten counts. This chain links TRBV29-1 with TRBJ2-7, with unresolved D. V lost 4 bases, J lost 1 base, and 8 bases lay in between. CDR1 is SQVTM and CDR2 is ANQGSEA in the germline V gene. The CDR3 has 12 amino acids. CDR3: CSVVGYSYEQYF. CDR3 DNA sequence: TGCAGCGTTGTCGGCTATTCCTACGAGCAGTACTTC.

This clonotype turned up a few times. This chain joins TRBV3-1 and TRBJ2-1; 7 bases map to TRBD2. With 1 base clipped from V and 7 bases from J, the junction kept 13 bases outside the gene matches. CDR3 length: 17 residues. Germline V gene sequence: CDR1 LGHDT, CDR2 YNNKEL (reference sequence). This CDR3 is CASSQVSEGGLSNEQFF. CDR3 in DNA: TGTGCCAGCAGCCAAGTCTCTGAGGGAGGGTTAAGTAATGAGCAGTTCTTC.

This clonotype appeared many times. The chain has TRBV28 and TRBJ1-2; D gene ambiguous. Germline V gives CDR1 MDHEN, CDR2 SYDVKM. Trimming pared 5 bases from V and 8 bases from J, leaving 27 bases between. The CDR3 sequence is 17 residues long. The CDR3 loop is CASSRPARPNWSTGYTF. In nucleotides, the CDR3 is TGTGCCAGCAGTCGACCCGCCCGACCCAACTGGAGTACGGGCTACACCTTC.

CDR3 protein: CSVRDRDTYEQYF. DNA of the CDR3: TGCAGCGTCAGGGACAGGGACACCTACGAGCAGTACTTC. The chain carries TRBV29-1 and TRBJ2-7, with TRBD1 matching 9 bases. The CDR3 has 13 amino acids. V shed 6 bases, J shed 2 bases, and the junction held 5 bases outside the gene matches. The germline V gene encodes CDR1 SQVTM and CDR2 ANQGSEA.

The chain combines TRBV20-1 with TRBJ1-1; unclear D gene. With 6 bases removed from V and 4 bases from J, the gap between germline ends came to 12 bases. The CDR3 spans 12 residues. Germline assignment: CDR1 DFQATT and CDR2 SNEGSKA (reference sequence). CDR3 nucleotides: TGCAGTGCCCAAGGCTTGGGCACTGAAGCTTTCTTT. Protein product: CSAQGLGTEAFF.

The CDR3 nucleotides read TGTGCCAGCAGTGACTCGTCGCTTAATTCACCCCTCCACTTT. Translating gives CASSDSSLNSPLHF. The V call is TRBV6-4, the J call TRBJ1-6, with D uncertain. The V gene lost 0 bases and the J gene lost 6 bases, with 6 bases spanning the gap. Germline CDR1 and CDR2: MRHNA and SNTAGT. The CDR3 loop spans 14 amino acids.

The chain combines TRBV7-9 with TRBJ2-5, with TRBD1 matching over 7 bases. The CDR3 length is 16 residues. V trimming: 5 bases; J trimming: 2 bases; junction bases outside the gene matches: 11. Per germline, CDR1 SEHNR and CDR2 FQNEAQ (reference sequence). This chain's CDR3 is CASSRLPSTGQETQYF. CDR3 bases: TGTGCCAGCAGCCGCCTTCCATCGACAGGGCAAGAGACCCAGTACTTC.

This chain joins TRBV6-1 and TRBJ2-4; 7 bases are shared with TRBD2. Germline V gene data show CDR1 as MNHNS and CDR2 as SASEGT. CDR3 length: 18 amino acids. With V trimmed by 6 bases and J by 1 base, 15 bases remained unmatched. The CDR3 region has the DNA TGTGCCAGCAGAATTGGGGGGGTCGCCCCCTACGCCAAAAACATTCAGTACTTC. It yields the protein CASRIGGVAPYAKNIQYF.

This clonotype was counted only a few times. The rearrangement links TRBV3-1 to TRBJ2-1; weak D call: TRBD1 (5 bases). The CDR3 spans 17 residues. V gave up 4 bases and J gave up 0 bases, with 16 bases separating them. CDR1 and CDR2 from the germline V gene are LGHDT and YNNKEL (reference sequence). CDR3 region: CASSPSPTASSYNEQFF. DNA of the CDR3: TGTGCCAGCAGCCCATCCCCGACAGCCAGCTCCTACAATGAGCAGTTCTTC.

A few counts support this clonotype. The rearrangement links TRBV10-3 to TRBJ1-1; D is possibly TRBD1 (5 bases). This CDR3 region has 13 residues. With 4 bases removed from V and 3 bases from J, the gap between germline ends came to 9 bases. CDR1 is ENHRY, CDR2 SYGVKD, per germline. CDR3 sequence (DNA): TGTGCCATCAGTGCACAGGACTACACTGAAGCTTTCTTT. Encoded protein: CAISAQDYTEAFF.

This clonotype appeared a few times. The CDR3: CASSPQTGLNAQPQHF. CDR3 coding DNA: TGTGCCAGCAGCCCCCAGACAGGGTTGAACGCTCAGCCCCAGCATTTT. The chain employs TRBV7-6 and TRBJ1-5; 7 bases align to TRBD1. V was clipped by 5 bases and J by 6 bases; unmatched bases: 13. Germline CDR1 and CDR2: SGHVS and FNYEAQ. The CDR3 spans 16 residues.

The sample holds a few counts of this clonotype. V and J are TRBV12-3 or TRBV12-4 and TRBJ2-1; 9 positions match TRBD2. This CDR3 spans 14 amino acids. Losses at the gene ends were 3 bases for V and 8 bases for J; bases not matched to a gene: 5. In DNA, the CDR3 is TGTGCCAGCAGTTTGCGCGGGGGGGCCGATGAGCAGTTCTTC. Translation: CASSLRGGADEQFF.

In DNA, the CDR3 is TGTGCCAGCAGTTTGGGTGGGCGGTTTGCTGAAGCTTTCTTT. It yields the protein CASSLGGRFAEAFF. The chain has TRBV12-3 or TRBV12-4 and TRBJ1-1; D not resolved. The CDR3 has 14 residues. V was clipped by 3 bases and J by 6 bases, with 14 bases between them.

In this sample, this clonotype turned up a few times. The chain employs TRBV4-2 and TRBJ1-6; no clear D gene. The germline V gene encodes CDR1 LGHNA and CDR2 YNFKEQ. The V end was cut by 0 bases, the J end by 1 base, with 16 bases between. CDR3 length: 19 amino acids. CDR3 sequence reads: CASSQDRSAGSSYNSPLHF. The CDR3 DNA sequence: TGTGCCAGCAGCCAAGATCGTTCGGCAGGATCATCCTATAATTCACCCCTCCACTTT.

V and J are TRBV5-1 and TRBJ1-1, with D unclear. CDR1 is SGHRS and CDR2 is YFSETQ in the germline V gene. Deletions cut 0 bases from V and 1 base from J, with 16 bases between. CDR3 length equals 17 residues. CDR3: CASSLGVSSWGNTEAFF. CDR3 nucleotides: TGCGCCAGCAGCTTGGGGGTCTCGTCCTGGGGGAACACTGAAGCTTTCTTT.

This clonotype has only a few counts. The J gene is TRBJ1-5, the V gene TRBV20-1; no clear D gene. The CDR3 has 14 amino acids. Trimming cost V 6 bases and J 0 bases, with 12 bases left between them. Looked up from germline, CDR1 is DFQATT and CDR2 is SNEGSKA (reference sequence). DNA of the CDR3: TGCAGTGCCGTGAGCTGGGCTAGCAATCAGCCCCAGCATTTT. Protein product: CSAVSWASNQPQHF.

This sequence joins TRBV7-2 and TRBJ2-7; possibly TRBD2 for D (6 bases). Per germline, CDR1 SGHTA and CDR2 FQGNSA. The CDR3 is 14 amino acids. Between the trimmed V and J ends, which lost 1 base and 3 bases, there was a span of 10 bases. CDR3 sequence (DNA): TGTGCCAGCAGCTTAGATCCGGGACTCTACGAGCAGTACTTC. Translating it yields CASSLDPGLYEQYF.

The rearrangement links TRBV7-9 to TRBJ1-3; TRBD1 agrees at 7 bases. Losses at the gene ends were 1 base for V and 1 base for J; bases not matched to a gene: 7. Germline V CDR1 and CDR2: SEHNR, FQNEAQ (reference sequence). CDR3 length: 17 amino acids. The CDR3 region has the DNA TGTGCCAGCAGCTTAGGGACAGGCAAGCGATCTGGAAACACCATATATTTT. It codes for CASSLGTGKRSGNTIYF. The entire variable domain, with the rest obtained from reference TRBV7-9 and TRBJ1-3, is as follows: DTGVSQNPRHKITKRGQNVTFRCDPISEHNRLYWYRQTLGQGPEFLTYFQNEAQLEKSRLLSDRFSAERPKGSFSTLEIQRTEQGDSAMYLCASSLGTGKRSGNTIYFGEGSWLTVV.

Remarks on this clonotype: Possible read error: a much larger clone is one base away. This CDR3 is CACSRHDGTYEQYF. CDR3 DNA sequence: TGTGCCTGCAGTCGACACGACGGTACCTACGAGCAGTACTTC. The chain combines TRBV27 with TRBJ2-7; the D is unclear. The CDR3 has 14 amino acids. Germline-derived CDR1 and CDR2 are MNHEY and SMNVEV (reference sequence).